The rows below give T cell receptor beta chains drawn from one sample of a study of coeliac disease. Here immunoSEQ multiplex PCR was the method, and the copy in TCRdb shows in-frame clones only, minus some. The table has approximately 7,000 clones, approximately 67% seen once; the top ten hold approximately 18%. Sequenced: lymphocytes from the gut lamina propria. Every receptor here comes from a man aged 60 to 75 with celiac disease on a gluten-free diet. Each CDR3 is given with its conserved first and last residue. Expanded clones get a size class; other rows say once, few or many, or leave the size out.

>TRBV18|TRBJ1-5|few
CASSRDRGRQPQHF
>TRBV7-9|TRBJ1-1|.
CASNRGGDTEAFF
>TRBV6-6|TRBJ1-2|few
CASSPTGDYGYTF
>TRBV28|TRBJ1-4|once
CASHGGIATNEKLFF
>TRBV28|TRBJ2-7|few
CASSFWDRRYEQYF
>TRBV19|TRBJ2-1|.
CASSIEAGQGSYNEQFF
>TRBV18|TRBJ2-5|.
CASSPPRSQETQYF
>TRBV18|TRBJ2-2|.
CASTQGLSGELFF
>TRBV29-1|TRBJ1-3|.
CSAAPGQGNTTYF
>TRBV5-1|TRBJ2-3|.
CASKGHRTDTQYF
>TRBV9|TRBJ1-5|few
CASSTSREAYGQPQHF
>TRBV5-1|TRBJ1-5|.
CASSMAGGSNQPQHF
>TRBV7-9|TRBJ2-5|few
CASSLVSGLKTQYF
>TRBV7-3|TRBJ2-1|.
CASSLFSGGPNNEQFF
>TRBV6-5|TRBJ1-2|.
CASSPGTGYGYTF
>TRBV18|TRBJ1-6|.
CASSPLSMDSSSYNSPLHF
>TRBV19|TRBJ2-1|.
CASSIGAQGSEQFF
>TRBV27|TRBJ2-3|few
CASSSPPGLAAGWGTQYF
>TRBV7-6|TRBJ1-5|.
CASSPGGNQPQHF
>TRBV10-2|TRBJ1-5|few
CASSGTNRAFPPQHF
>TRBV30|TRBJ1-3|.
CAWSTGGGGNTIYF
>TRBV27|TRBJ1-2|.
CASSAARGIGYTF
>TRBV7-9|TRBJ2-5|few
CARSTSGRKSQTQYF
>TRBV6-5|TRBJ1-4|few
CASRDRGLGKLFF
>TRBV27|TRBJ2-5|once
CASSSTSGGKETQYF
>TRBV2|TRBJ2-2|few
CASTGRGAGIGELFF
>TRBV6-5|TRBJ2-7|few
CASSESGGSYEQYF
>TRBV5-6|TRBJ1-5|.
CASSWGSGETQHF
>TRBV11-2|TRBJ1-2|.
CASSSRDLENYGYTF
>TRBV6-5|TRBJ2-7|.
CASSTGDYSREQYF
>TRBV5-1|TRBJ2-1|.
CASSYGFSGGSYNEQFF
>TRBV30|TRBJ2-7|.
CAWAGGLEGSEQYF
>TRBV2|TRBJ1-1|once
CASSVPPGTGGRKNTEAFF
>TRBV5-1|TRBJ1-4|few
CASSLGQGIATNEKLFF
>TRBV5-1|TRBJ1-2|.
CASSLERVWGYTF
>TRBV30|TRBJ2-7|.
CAWAKWGVRPYEQYF
>TRBV27|TRBJ2-7|.
CASSPAGQGKTYEQYF
>TRBV7-8|TRBJ1-6|.
CASSLAQGYSPLHF
>TRBV7-2|TRBJ1-2|once
CASSIRRDRGPSNYGYTF
>TRBV6-5|TRBJ2-5|.
CASSPRGQSQETQYF